These T cell receptor beta chains were read from a single sample in a study of cytotoxic CD8 clonotypes in ibrutinib-treated CLL. Data came from immunoSEQ multiplex PCR; TCRdb stores just in-frame clones and leaves some out. The sample yields about 72,000 clones, approximately 80% seen once. Sequenced material: PBMCs, taken at disease progression, from a patient treated with ibrutinib. All receptors come from a human donor with chronic lymphocytic leukemia. The CDR3 runs from the conserved cysteine through the conserved F or W. A D gene is named only where the DNA matches it firmly. Some rows have no size entry. The others give once, few or many, or a class for an expanded clone.

j_call,v_call,clone_size,d_call,cdr3_length,cdr3_nt,cdr3_aa
TRBJ1-2,TRBV5-1,-,TRBD1,14,TGCGCCAGCAGAGCCGGGACAGCAACTTATGGCTACACCTTC,CASRAGTATYGYTF
TRBJ1-3,TRBV19,few,-,13,TGTGCCAGTAGGGCAAGGGATCAAAACACCATATATTTT,CASRARDQNTIYF
TRBJ2-7,TRBV2,many,TRBD2,15,TGTGCCAGCAGTGACGGACTAGCGGGAGCCCGCGAGCAGTACTTC,CASSDGLAGAREQYF
TRBJ1-4,TRBV2,few,TRBD1,14,TGTGCCAGCAGGAGGACAGGGGTGATAGAAAAACTGTTTTTT,CASRRTGVIEKLFF
TRBJ1-5,TRBV10-2,-,TRBD1,15,TGCGCCAGCAGTGACTCCGGGACAGGCTATCAGCCCCAGCATTTT,CASSDSGTGYQPQHF
TRBJ2-5,TRBV28,-,-,15,TGTGCCAGCAATAAGCCAGGGTTGACGAGGGAGACCCAGTACTTC,CASNKPGLTRETQYF
TRBJ2-7,TRBV18,once,TRBD1,17,TGTGCCAGCTCACCACCGACTCGGCACAGGGGGGCCTACGAGCAGTACTTC,CASSPPTRHRGAYEQYF
TRBJ2-1,TRBV6-5,-,-,12,TGTGCCAGCAGTAACCCCCAGCGTGAGCAGTTCTTC,CASSNPQREQFF
TRBJ2-7,TRBV25-1,-,TRBD1,14,TGTGCCAGCAGTGAATTGGGACAGAGCTACGAGCAGTACTTC,CASSELGQSYEQYF
TRBJ1-5,TRBV19,-,-,13,TGTGCCAGTAGTCGGAGGGTAAATCAGCCCCAGCATTTT,CASSRRVNQPQHF